This T cell receptor (beta chain) derives from a study of metastatic and nonmetastatic thyroid tumors. Whole-study context: Malignant and benign thyroid patients had repertoires compared in peripheral blood and tumor or nodule tissue.

Methods used by the authors: In papillary thyroid cancer, a distant-metastasis classifier was built using CDR3 differences across clinicopathological groups. TCRdb reassembled clones from the PCR reads with MiXCR. The V and J calls shown here were made by TCRdb, not taken from the authors' results. This table has around 14,000 clones, about a quarter appearing once. Germline V gene data show CDR1 as MNHNS and CDR2 as SASEGT. The CDR3 is 14 residues long. V dropped 8 bases and J dropped 4; count of bases not matched to a gene: 7. Not a single patient had been given any form of treatment at any point before undergoing thyroid surgery. As regards this clone: Antigen unknown.

General study findings and limits: Within blood and tumor, benign nodules reportedly had significantly lower TCR beta diversity than malignant thyroid tumors did.

The chain is built from TRBV6-1 and TRBJ2-7; TRBD2 aligns across 11 bases. The specimen was tumor tissue. This clonotype originated in a female donor with papillary thyroid cancer or a benign thyroid nodule (not recorded which). Some clones in this sample may be carry-over from other donors' samples. The CDR3 reads CASHSSGRIYEQYF. The CDR3 region has the DNA TGTGCCAGCCACTCTAGCGGGAGGATATACGAGCAGTACTTC.